What follows describes a single TCR beta chain. What it binds is not known. The data stem from a study of T cell responses to AZD1222 COVID-19 vaccine. Study in general: It was second doses at about 4 or about 12 weeks that were pooled.

Germline-derived CDR1 and CDR2 are MNHEY and SVGAGI. V gave up 2 bases and J gave up 2 bases, with 7 bases separating them. The CDR3 loop spans 14 amino acids. Findings of the study overall: Clonal diversity may have been underestimated in mostly white British donors. Only 5 or 6 AZD1222 recipients tested seropositive at baseline.

Using immunoSEQ multiplex PCR, the repertoire was profiled, and TCRdb retains in-frame clones only, with some absent. In the table there are 150,000 to 200,000 clones, about 85% of which are singletons. The genes are TRBV6-5 and TRBJ1-3; no definite D call. The sequence derives from an adult in good health. The sequenced sample was peripheral blood, obtained on day 0 of AZD1222 vaccination. CDR3 in amino acids: CASSYHSTGNTIYF. The CDR3, as DNA: TGTGCCAGCAGTTACCACAGCACTGGAAACACCATATATTTT.